These 2 T cell receptor beta chains share one sample of origin, sequenced in a study of technical replicates of blood from a handful of donors. Clones were sequenced by immunoSEQ multiplex PCR, and TCRdb holds only the in-frame ones, with some missing. The sample includes more than 90,000 clones, roughly 95% seen only once; the top ten take over 0.2%. Sequencing was performed on T cells isolated from PBMCs. These receptor sequences come from a human donor in good health.

This sequence joins TRBV5-1 and TRBJ2-7; 13 bases fit TRBD2. Germline CDR1 reads SGHRS; CDR2 reads YFSETQ. V was pared by 3 bases and J by 7 bases, with 7 bases of the junction left unmatched. The CDR3 has 15 amino acids. This CDR3 reads CASSWGGTSGAEQYF. CDR3 sequence (DNA): TGCGCCAGCAGCTGGGGGGGGACTAGCGGGGCGGAGCAGTACTTC.

The chain recombines TRBV9 with TRBJ2-2; 7 bases are shared with TRBD1. Per the germline V gene, CDR1 is SGDLS and CDR2 is YYNGEE. CDR3 length: 15 residues. The V segment lost 3 bases and the J segment 4 bases; nucleotides outside the gene matches: 6. CDR3 sequence: CASSANAGGTGELFF. CDR3 bases: TGTGCCAGCAGCGCAAATGCAGGGGGCACCGGGGAGCTGTTTTTT.